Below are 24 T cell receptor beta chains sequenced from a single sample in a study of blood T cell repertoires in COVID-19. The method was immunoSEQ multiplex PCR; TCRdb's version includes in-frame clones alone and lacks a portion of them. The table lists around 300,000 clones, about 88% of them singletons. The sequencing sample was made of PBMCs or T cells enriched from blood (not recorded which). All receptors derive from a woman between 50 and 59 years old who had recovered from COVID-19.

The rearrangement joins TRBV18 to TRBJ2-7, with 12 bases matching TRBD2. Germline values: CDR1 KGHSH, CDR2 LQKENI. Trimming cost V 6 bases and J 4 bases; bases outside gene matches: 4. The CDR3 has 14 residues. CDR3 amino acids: CASSKTSGSYEQYF. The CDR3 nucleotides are TGTGCCAGCTCGAAGACTAGCGGGAGTTACGAGCAGTACTTC.

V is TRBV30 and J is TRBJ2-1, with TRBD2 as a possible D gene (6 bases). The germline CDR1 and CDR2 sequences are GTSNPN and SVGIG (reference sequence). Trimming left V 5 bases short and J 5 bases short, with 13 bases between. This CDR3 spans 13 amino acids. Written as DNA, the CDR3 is TGTGCCTGGGAGACTGGAGGGGACAATGAGCAGTTCTTC. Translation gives CAWETGGDNEQFF.

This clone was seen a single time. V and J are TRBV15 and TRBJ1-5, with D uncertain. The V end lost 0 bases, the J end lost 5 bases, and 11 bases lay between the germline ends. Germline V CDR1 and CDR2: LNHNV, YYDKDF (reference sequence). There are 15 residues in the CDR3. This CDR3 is CATSRDAAGDQPQHF. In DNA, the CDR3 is TGTGCCACCAGCAGAGATGCCGCGGGAGATCAGCCCCAGCATTTT.

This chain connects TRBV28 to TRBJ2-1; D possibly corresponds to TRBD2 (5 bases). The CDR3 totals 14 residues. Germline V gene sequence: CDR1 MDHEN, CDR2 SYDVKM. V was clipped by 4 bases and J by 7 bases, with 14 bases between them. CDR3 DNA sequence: TGTGCCAGCAGTTCCGGACTTGGGTGGAATGAGCAGTTCTTC. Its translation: CASSSGLGWNEQFF.

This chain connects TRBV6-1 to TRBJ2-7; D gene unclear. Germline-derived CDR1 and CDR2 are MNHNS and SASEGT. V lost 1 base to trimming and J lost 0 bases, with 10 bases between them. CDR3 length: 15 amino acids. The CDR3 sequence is CASSEERNFSYEQYF. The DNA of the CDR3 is TGTGCCAGCAGTGAAGAGCGAAACTTCTCCTACGAGCAGTACTTC.

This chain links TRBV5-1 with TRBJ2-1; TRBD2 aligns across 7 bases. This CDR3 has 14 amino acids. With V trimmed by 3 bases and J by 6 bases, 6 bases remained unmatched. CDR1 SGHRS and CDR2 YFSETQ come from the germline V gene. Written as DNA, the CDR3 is TGCGCCAGCAGCTGGGGGGTAGCGGGCAATGAGCAGTTCTTC. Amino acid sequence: CASSWGVAGNEQFF.

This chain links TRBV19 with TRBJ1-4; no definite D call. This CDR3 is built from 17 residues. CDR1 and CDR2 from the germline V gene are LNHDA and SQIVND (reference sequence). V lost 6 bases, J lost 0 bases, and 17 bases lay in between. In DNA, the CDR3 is TGTGCCAGTAGCAAAGGAGGGCTTGGGGCAACTAATGAAAAACTGTTTTTT. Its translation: CASSKGGLGATNEKLFF.

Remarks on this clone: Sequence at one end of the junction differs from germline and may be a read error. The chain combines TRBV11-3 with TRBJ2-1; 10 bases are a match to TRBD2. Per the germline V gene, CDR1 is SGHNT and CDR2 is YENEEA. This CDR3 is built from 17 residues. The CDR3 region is CASSLGLAVNQGDEQFF. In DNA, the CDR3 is TGTGCCAGCAGTTTAGGACTAGCGGTCAATCAGGGGGATGAGCAGTTCTTC.

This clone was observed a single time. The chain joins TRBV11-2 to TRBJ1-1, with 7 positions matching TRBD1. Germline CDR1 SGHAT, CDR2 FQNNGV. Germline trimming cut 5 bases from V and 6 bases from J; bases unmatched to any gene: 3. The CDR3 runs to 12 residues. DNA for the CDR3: TGTGCCAGCAGCCGTACAGGGGCTGAAGCTTTCTTT. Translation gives CASSRTGAEAFF.

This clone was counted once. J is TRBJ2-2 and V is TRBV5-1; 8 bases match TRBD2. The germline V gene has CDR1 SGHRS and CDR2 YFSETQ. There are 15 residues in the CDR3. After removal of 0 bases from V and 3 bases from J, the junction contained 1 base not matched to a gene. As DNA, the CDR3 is TGCGCCAGCAGCTTGGCTAGCGGGTACACCGGGGAGCTGTTTTTT. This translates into CASSLASGYTGELFF.

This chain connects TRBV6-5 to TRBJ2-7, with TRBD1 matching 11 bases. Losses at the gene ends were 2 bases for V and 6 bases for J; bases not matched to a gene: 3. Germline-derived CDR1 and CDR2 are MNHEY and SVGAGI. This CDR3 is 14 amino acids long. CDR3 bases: TGTGCCAGCAGTTACCGGACAGGGGGCGGCGAGCAGTACTTC. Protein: CASSYRTGGGEQYF.

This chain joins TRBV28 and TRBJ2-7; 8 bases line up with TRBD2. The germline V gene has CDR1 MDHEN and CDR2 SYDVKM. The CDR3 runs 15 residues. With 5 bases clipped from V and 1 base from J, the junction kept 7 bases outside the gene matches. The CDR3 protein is CASSTNSGASYEQYF. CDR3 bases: TGTGCCAGCAGTACTAATAGCGGGGCATCCTACGAGCAGTACTTC.

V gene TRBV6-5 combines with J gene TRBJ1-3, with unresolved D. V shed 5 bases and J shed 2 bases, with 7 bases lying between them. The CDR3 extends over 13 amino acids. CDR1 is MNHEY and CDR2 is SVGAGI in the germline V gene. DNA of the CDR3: TGTGCCAGCAGTACTCTAGCTGGAAACACCATATATTTT. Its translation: CASSTLAGNTIYF.

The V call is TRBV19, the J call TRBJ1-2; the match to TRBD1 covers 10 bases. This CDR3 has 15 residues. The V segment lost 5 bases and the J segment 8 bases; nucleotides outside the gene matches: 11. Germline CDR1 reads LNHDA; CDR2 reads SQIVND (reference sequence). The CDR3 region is CASSPPGQGRYGYTF. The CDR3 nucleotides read TGTGCCAGTAGTCCTCCGGGACAGGGGAGGTACGGCTACACCTTC. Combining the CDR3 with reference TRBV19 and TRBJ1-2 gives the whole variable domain DGGITQSPKYLFRKEGQNVTLSCEQNLNHDAMYWYRQDPGQGLRLIYYSQIVNDFQKGDIAEGYSVSREKKESFPLTVTSAQKNPTAFYLCASSPPGQGRYGYTFGSGTRLTVV.

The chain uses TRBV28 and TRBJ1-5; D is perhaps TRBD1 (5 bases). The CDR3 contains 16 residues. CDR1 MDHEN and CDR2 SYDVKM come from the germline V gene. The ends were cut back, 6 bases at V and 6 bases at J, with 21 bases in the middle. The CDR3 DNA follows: TGTGCCAGCAGATCTCCGACAGCGGGCCGGTTTCAGCCCCAGCATTTT. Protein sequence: CASRSPTAGRFQPQHF.

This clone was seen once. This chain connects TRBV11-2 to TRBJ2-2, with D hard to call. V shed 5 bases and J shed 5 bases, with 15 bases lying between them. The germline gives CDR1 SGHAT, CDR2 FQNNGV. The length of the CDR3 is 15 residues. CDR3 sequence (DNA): TGTGCCAGCAGCCTACCCTCCCCCCGGACCGGGGAGCTGTTTTTT. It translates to CASSLPSPRTGELFF.

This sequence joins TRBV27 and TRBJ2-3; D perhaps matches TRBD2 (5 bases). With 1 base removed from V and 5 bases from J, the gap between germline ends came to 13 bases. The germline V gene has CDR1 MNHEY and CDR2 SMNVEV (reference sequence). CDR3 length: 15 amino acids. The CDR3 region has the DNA TGTGCCAGCAGTTTATACGCAGCCCGGGGAGATACGCAGTATTTT. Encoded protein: CASSLYAARGDTQYF.

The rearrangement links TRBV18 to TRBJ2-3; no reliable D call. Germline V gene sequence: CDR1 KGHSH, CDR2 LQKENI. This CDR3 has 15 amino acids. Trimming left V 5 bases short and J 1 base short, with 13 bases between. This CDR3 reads CASSMDFLGTDTQYF. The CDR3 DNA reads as TGTGCCAGCTCAATGGATTTTCTAGGCACAGATACGCAGTATTTT.

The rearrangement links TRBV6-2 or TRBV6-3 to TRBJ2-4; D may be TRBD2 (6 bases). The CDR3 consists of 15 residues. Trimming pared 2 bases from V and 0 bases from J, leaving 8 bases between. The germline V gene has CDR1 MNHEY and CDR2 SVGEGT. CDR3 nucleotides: TGTGCCAGCAGTTACCGGGAGAAAGCCAAAAACATTCAGTACTTC. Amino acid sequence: CASSYREKAKNIQYF.

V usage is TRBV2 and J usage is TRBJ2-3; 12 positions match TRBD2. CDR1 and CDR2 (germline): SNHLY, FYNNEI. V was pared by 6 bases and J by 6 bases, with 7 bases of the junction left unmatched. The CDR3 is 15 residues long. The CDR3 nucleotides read TGTGCCAGCAGCATGACTAGCGGGAGATCCGATACGCAGTATTTT. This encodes CASSMTSGRSDTQYF.

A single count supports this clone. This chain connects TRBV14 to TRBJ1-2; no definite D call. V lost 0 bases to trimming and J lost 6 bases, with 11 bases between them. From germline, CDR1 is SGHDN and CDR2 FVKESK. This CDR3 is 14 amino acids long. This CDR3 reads CASSQDLWRNGYTF. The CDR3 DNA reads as TGTGCCAGCAGCCAAGATCTGTGGAGGAATGGCTACACCTTC.

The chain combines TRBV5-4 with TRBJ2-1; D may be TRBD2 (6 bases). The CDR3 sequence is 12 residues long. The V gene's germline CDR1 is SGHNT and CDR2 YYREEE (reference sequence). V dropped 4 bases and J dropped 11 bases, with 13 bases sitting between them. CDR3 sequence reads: CASSRDSSQQFF. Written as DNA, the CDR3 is TGTGCCAGCAGCCGGGACTCCTCGCAGCAGTTCTTC.

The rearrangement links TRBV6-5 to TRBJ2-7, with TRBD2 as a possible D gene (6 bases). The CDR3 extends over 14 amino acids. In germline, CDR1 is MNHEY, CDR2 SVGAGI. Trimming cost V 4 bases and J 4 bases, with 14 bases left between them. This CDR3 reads CASSLKRAIYEQYF. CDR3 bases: TGTGCCAGCAGTTTGAAGCGGGCCATATACGAGCAGTACTTC.

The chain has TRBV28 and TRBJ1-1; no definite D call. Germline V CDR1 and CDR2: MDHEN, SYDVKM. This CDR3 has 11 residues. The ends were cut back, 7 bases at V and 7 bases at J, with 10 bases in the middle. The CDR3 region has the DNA TGTGCCAGCACCGAAGACTTTGAAGCTTTCTTT. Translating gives CASTEDFEAFF.